These 8 T cell receptor beta chains were all obtained from the same sample, sequenced in a study of shared clonotypes between healthy human individuals. TCRdb keeps only in-frame clones here, not all; method: immunoSEQ multiplex PCR. The table shows 1.6 million or so clones, with approximately 96% occurring only once. What was sequenced was naive CD4+ T cells sorted from blood. Sample subset: CD45RA+ positively selected. These receptors all come from a man between 25 and 39 years old in good health.

This rearrangement joins TRBV6-1 to TRBJ1-3, with D possibly TRBD1 on 5 matching bases. Between the trimmed V and J ends, which lost 4 bases and 7 bases, there was a span of 17 bases. Germline-derived CDR1 and CDR2 are MNHNS and SASEGT. CDR3 length: 15 amino acids. The CDR3 here is CASSALTRKGNTIYF. CDR3 nucleotides: TGTGCCAGCAGTGCACTTACCCGTAAGGGGAACACCATATATTTT.

The chain combines TRBV27 with TRBJ2-2; 7 bases are shared with TRBD1. This CDR3 has 15 amino acids. CDR1 and CDR2 (germline): MNHEY, SMNVEV (reference sequence). With 2 bases clipped from V and 5 bases from J, the junction kept 5 bases outside the gene matches. CDR3 nucleotides: TGTGCCAGCAGTTTACGACAGGGTGTGACCGGGGAGCTGTTTTTT. Residues: CASSLRQGVTGELFF.

Points on this clone: Other DNA sequences in this sample translate to the same CDR3. This chain links TRBV28 with TRBJ1-5; no reliable D call. Trimming took 3 bases from V and 0 from J, leaving 6 bases between them. The CDR3 sequence is 14 residues long. CDR1 is MDHEN, CDR2 SYDVKM, per germline. CDR3 sequence reads: CASSLTGSNQPQHF. The CDR3 DNA sequence: TGTGCCAGCAGTTTGACGGGTAGCAATCAGCCCCAGCATTTT.

V usage is TRBV6-1 and J usage is TRBJ2-7; TRBD1 matches 7 bases. The CDR3 runs 16 residues. The J segment lost 2 bases and the V segment lost 2 bases, leaving 9 bases of the junction unmatched. CDR1 is MNHNS and CDR2 is SASEGT in the germline V gene. The CDR3, as DNA: TGTGCCAGCAGTGAACCGCAGGGGGTCTCCCCCTACGAGCAGTACTTC. Translation gives CASSEPQGVSPYEQYF.

The chain has TRBV9 and TRBJ1-5; no reliable D call. The germline gives CDR1 SGDLS, CDR2 YYNGEE. V was trimmed by 3 bases and J by 9 bases, leaving 19 bases between them. This CDR3 is 15 amino acids long. CDR3 loop: CASSEEPGTNMPQHF. CDR3 bases: TGTGCCAGCAGCGAAGAGCCGGGAACTAATATGCCCCAGCATTTT. The full variable domain, completed using reference TRBV9 and TRBJ1-5, is DSGVTQTPKHLITATGQRVTLRCSPRSGDLSVYWYQQSLDQGLQFLIQYYNGEERAKGNILERFSAQQFPDLHSELNLSSLELGDSALYFCASSEEPGTNMPQHFGDGTRLSIL.

V usage is TRBV7-9 and J usage is TRBJ2-1; D remains unclear. Trimming removed 3 bases from V and 12 bases from J, with 0 bases in between. The CDR3 spans 8 residues. In germline, CDR1 is SEHNR, CDR2 FQNEAQ (reference sequence). The CDR3 DNA reads TGTGCCAGCAGCTTGCAGTTCTTC. This encodes CASSLQFF.

With respect to this clone: The same CDR3 can be traced to other DNA sequences in this sample. V is TRBV7-9 and J is TRBJ2-1; TRBD1 agrees at 7 bases. Trimming removed 1 base from V and 6 bases from J; junction bases left unmatched: 3. The CDR3 is 14 amino acids. From germline, CDR1 is SEHNR and CDR2 FQNEAQ (reference sequence). CDR3 nucleotide sequence: TGTGCCAGCAGCTTAGGGGCAGGGGGCAATGAGCAGTTCTTC. This sequence encodes CASSLGAGGNEQFF. Together with reference TRBV7-9 and TRBJ2-1, the CDR3 gives the full variable domain: DTGVSQNPRHKITKRGQNVTFRCDPISEHNRLYWYRQTLGQGPEFLTYFQNEAQLEKSRLLSDRFSAERPKGSFSTLEIQRTEQGDSAMYLCASSLGAGGNEQFFGPGTRLTVL.

The rearrangement links TRBV7-3 to TRBJ2-2, with 9 positions matching TRBD1. Germline values: CDR1 SGHTA, CDR2 FQGTGA. The CDR3 totals 18 residues. The V and J ends lost 5 bases and 1 base, in that order; junction bases with no gene match: 11. The CDR3 here is CASSRQGMGQGNTGELFF. CDR3 sequence (DNA): TGTGCCAGCAGCCGCCAAGGCATGGGACAGGGGAACACCGGGGAGCTGTTTTTT.